The 26 T cell receptor beta chains below come from one sample, sequenced in a study of T cells after yellow fever vaccination. TCRdb redid the calling of the 5' RACE reads with MiXCR, one entry per CDR3 protein. This sample has some 320,000 distinct CDR3 sequences, with about 11% found just once. Material: CD4+ T cells sorted from PBMCs, obtained 45 days after the yellow fever booster vaccination. The receptor source for this set is a man between 18 and 35 years old who received the YFV17D yellow fever vaccine.

This clonotype appeared many times. The chain carries TRBV7-9 and TRBJ1-1; possible D gene TRBD1, 6 bases. V was clipped by 3 bases and J by 5 bases, with 16 bases between them. CDR1 and CDR2 (germline): SEHNR, FQNEAQ (reference sequence). The CDR3 spans 15 residues. The CDR3 coding sequence is TGTGCCAGCAGCTTGAGAGGGGGTTCGGGGACTGAAGCTTTCTTT. Residues: CASSLRGGSGTEAFF.

This clonotype has only a few counts. The CDR3 DNA follows: TGTGCCAGCAGCCCAGGGAGCGGGAGTGAGCAGTTCTTC. Translated, it gives CASSPGSGSEQFF. This chain connects TRBV6-5 to TRBJ2-1; 8 positions match TRBD2. The CDR3 runs to 13 residues. After removal of 6 bases from V and 9 bases from J, the junction contained 7 bases not matched to a gene. Per the germline V gene, CDR1 is MNHEY and CDR2 is SVGAGI.

V usage is TRBV6-1 and J usage is TRBJ2-3, with 7 bases aligning to TRBD1. Germline V gene data show CDR1 as MNHNS and CDR2 as SASEGT. Unmatched junction bases numbered 6, after V lost 1 base and J lost 5 bases. The CDR3 length is 15 residues. The CDR3 loop reads CASSEGTGFGDTQYF. The CDR3 DNA reads TGTGCCAGCAGTGAAGGGACAGGATTCGGAGATACGCAGTATTTT.

The J gene is TRBJ2-2, the V gene TRBV2; D is ambiguous. Germline V gene data show CDR1 as SNHLY and CDR2 as FYNNEI. Trimming pared 6 bases from V and 3 bases from J, leaving 8 bases between. CDR3 size: 13 residues. CDR3 sequence (DNA): TGTGCCAGCAGGAGAACTTACACCGGGGAGCTGTTTTTT. It translates to CASRRTYTGELFF.

This clonotype has at least ten counts. V is TRBV29-1 and J is TRBJ2-5; D unclear. V was shortened by 4 bases and J by 4 bases, with 13 bases between the two germline ends. This CDR3 is 13 amino acids long. Germline loops: CDR1 SQVTM, CDR2 ANQGSEA. In nucleotides, the CDR3 is TGCAGCGTTGCGCCGGCCGCCGGAGAGACCCAGTACTTC. This encodes CSVAPAAGETQYF.

This clonotype was observed a few times. The chain is built from TRBV14 and TRBJ1-1; D gene ambiguous. The V gene's germline CDR1 is SGHDN and CDR2 FVKESK. The CDR3 totals 14 residues. The V end lost 8 bases, the J end lost 2 bases, and 15 bases lay between the germline ends. CDR3 protein: CASATRRSNTEAFF. CDR3 coding DNA: TGTGCCAGCGCCACAAGGAGGTCAAACACTGAAGCTTTCTTT.

This clonotype was counted a few times. The chain employs TRBV5-4 and TRBJ1-2; maybe TRBD1 (5 bases). The ends were cut back, 0 bases at V and 4 bases at J, with 10 bases in the middle. CDR1 is SGHNT and CDR2 is YYREEE in the germline V gene (reference sequence). There are 14 residues in the CDR3. CDR3 nucleotides: TGTGCCAGCAGCTTGGCGACAGACTTCTATGGCTACACCTTC. Its protein product is CASSLATDFYGYTF.

This clonotype was counted between two and nine times. The gene calls are TRBV6-2 or TRBV6-3 and TRBJ1-5, with D unclear. CDR1 and CDR2 (germline): MNHEY, SVGEGT. The CDR3 totals 12 residues. Between the trimmed V and J ends, which lost 5 bases and 0 bases, there was a span of 2 bases. CDR3 region: CASSTSNQPQHF. The CDR3 DNA reads TGTGCCAGCAGTACTAGCAATCAGCCCCAGCATTTT.

There are a few counts of this clonotype. The rearrangement uses TRBV18 and TRBJ1-1, with a weak D call TRBD1 (5 bases). V lost 3 bases, J lost 4 bases, and 18 bases lay in between. CDR1 and CDR2 (germline): KGHSH, LQKENI. This CDR3 has 16 residues. The CDR3 reads CASSPAGAGLGTEAFF. CDR3 nucleotide sequence: TGTGCCAGCTCACCCGCCGGGGCAGGGTTGGGCACTGAAGCTTTCTTT. Together with reference TRBV18 and TRBJ1-1, the CDR3 gives the full variable domain: NAGVMQNPRHLVRRRGQEARLRCSPMKGHSHVYWYRQLPEEGLKFMVYLQKENIIDESGMPKERFSAEFPKEGPSILRIQQVVRGDSAAYFCASSPAGAGLGTEAFFGQGTRLTVV.

The V and J genes are TRBV6-1 and TRBJ2-7; TRBD1 matches at 8 bases. The germline V gene has CDR1 MNHNS and CDR2 SASEGT. The CDR3 extends over 13 amino acids. V shed 11 bases, J shed 4 bases, and the junction held 10 bases outside the gene matches. Here the CDR3 reads CAVGRTGQYEQYF. DNA for the CDR3: TGTGCCGTAGGACGGACAGGGCAGTACGAGCAGTACTTC.

CDR3 residues: CASSLAGGPRETQYF. DNA of the CDR3: TGTGCCAGCAGCTTAGCGGGGGGGCCTAGAGAGACCCAGTACTTC. The genes are TRBV27 and TRBJ2-5; TRBD2 agrees at 11 bases. The CDR3 has 15 amino acids. The V segment lost 6 bases and the J segment 4 bases; nucleotides outside the gene matches: 7. Germline V lookup: CDR1 MNHEY, CDR2 SMNVEV (reference sequence).

V is TRBV2 and J is TRBJ2-1; D not resolved. The CDR3 spans 15 residues. The V end was cut by 2 bases, the J end by 3 bases, with 11 bases between. Germline CDR1 SNHLY, CDR2 FYNNEI. In DNA form, the CDR3 reads TGTGCCAGCAGTGAATCGGCTCCGAGCTACAATGAGCAGTTCTTC. This codes for CASSESAPSYNEQFF.

This clonotype was detected only a few times. The chain links TRBV20-1 to TRBJ2-3, with D uncertain. The germline gives CDR1 DFQATT, CDR2 SNEGSKA (reference sequence). V dropped 3 bases and J dropped 1 base, with 11 bases sitting between them. The CDR3 has 14 amino acids. This CDR3 is CSASAGAGTDTQYF. The CDR3 DNA is TGCAGTGCTAGTGCCGGCGCGGGCACAGATACGCAGTATTTT.

This clonotype occurred a few times. This chain uses TRBV4-2 with TRBJ2-1; tentative D call: TRBD2 (7 bases). V dropped 1 base and J dropped 2 bases, with 12 bases sitting between them. The V gene's germline CDR1 is LGHNA and CDR2 YNFKEQ. This CDR3 contains 16 residues. CDR3 bases: TGTGCCAGCAGCCAAGTGGGGGGGGCAGCCTACAATGAGCAGTTCTTC. This gives the protein CASSQVGGAAYNEQFF.

The chain is built from TRBV11-2 and TRBJ2-5, with 8 bases identical to TRBD2. Germline V gene sequence: CDR1 SGHAT, CDR2 FQNNGV. This CDR3 is 16 amino acids long. J gave up 4 bases and V 1 base, and 8 bases lay outside the gene matches. CDR3 residues: CASSLGGTGGRETQYF. The CDR3 nucleotides read TGTGCCAGCAGCTTAGGAGGAACGGGGGGGCGAGAGACCCAGTACTTC.

This clonotype has a count of ten or more. V usage is TRBV11-2 and J usage is TRBJ1-1; D call uncertain. Deletions cut 0 bases from V and 10 bases from J, with 12 bases between. This CDR3 has 13 residues. CDR1 is SGHAT and CDR2 is FQNNGV in the germline V gene. CDR3 sequence reads: CASSLDLHRGAFF. In DNA, the CDR3 is TGTGCCAGCAGCTTAGACCTCCACCGAGGAGCTTTCTTT.

This clonotype has a handful of counts. The CDR3, as DNA: TGTGCCAGCAGAAAACAGGTGGCTCGTAACACTGAAGCTTTCTTT. This sequence encodes CASRKQVARNTEAFF. The rearrangement uses TRBV6-5 and TRBJ1-1; D perhaps matches TRBD1 (5 bases). Germline CDR1 and CDR2: MNHEY and SVGAGI. The V end lost 6 bases, the J end lost 2 bases, and 16 bases lay between the germline ends. CDR3 length: 15 residues.

There are many counts of this clonotype. The CDR3 sequence is CASSPTQGTGDRSIETQYF. CDR3 DNA: TGTGCCAGCTCACCCACTCAAGGGACAGGGGACAGGAGCATCGAGACCCAGTACTTC. The V gene is TRBV18, the J gene TRBJ2-5, with 10 positions matching TRBD1. From germline, CDR1 is KGHSH and CDR2 LQKENI. This CDR3 has 19 amino acids. V shed 3 bases and J 5 bases; nucleotides not matched to a gene: 18.

This clonotype was seen repeatedly, ten times or more. J is TRBJ1-2 and V is TRBV7-9; D is uncertain. V was clipped by 1 base and J by 9 bases, with 6 bases between them. CDR1 is SEHNR and CDR2 is FQNEAQ in the germline V gene (reference sequence). The CDR3 consists of 11 residues. The CDR3 DNA reads TGTGCCAGCAGCTTAGATGTGCGCTACACCTTC. Protein: CASSLDVRYTF.

There are a few counts of this clonotype. The chain couples TRBV6-6 to TRBJ2-7, with a tentative D call TRBD1 (5 bases). Trimming left V 2 bases short and J 9 bases short, with 11 bases between. Per the germline V gene, CDR1 is MNHNY and CDR2 is SVGAGI (reference sequence). This CDR3 spans 12 amino acids. CDR3 amino acids: CASSYPQGGQYV. The CDR3 DNA sequence: TGTGCCAGCAGTTACCCTCAGGGCGGGCAGTACGTC.

This clonotype was counted only a few times. In nucleotides, the CDR3 is TGTGCCAGCAGCCCGCAGGGGTCTAACTATGGCTACACCTTC. Amino acid sequence: CASSPQGSNYGYTF. The V gene is TRBV7-9, the J gene TRBJ1-2; D possibly corresponds to TRBD1 (6 bases). The CDR3 is 14 amino acids. Per the germline V gene, CDR1 is SEHNR and CDR2 is FQNEAQ (reference sequence). V was trimmed by 5 bases and J by 0 bases, leaving 10 bases between them.

This clonotype was counted a few times. The CDR3, as DNA: TGTGCCAGCAGCTTAGACTTTACGGGGCGCGTAAGAAACACCATATATTTT. Its translation is CASSLDFTGRVRNTIYF. The chain combines TRBV7-2 with TRBJ1-3; tentative D call: TRBD1 (5 bases). V lost 1 base and J lost 5, with 18 bases in between. Germline V gene data show CDR1 as SGHTA and CDR2 as FQGNSA. The CDR3 sequence is 17 residues long.

The V gene is TRBV12-5, the J gene TRBJ1-5, with unresolved D. Germline V gives CDR1 LGHNT, CDR2 FRNRAP. The V and J ends lost 5 bases and 6 bases respectively, with 11 bases between them. There are 13 residues in the CDR3. This CDR3 is CASGLGGGQPQHF. CDR3 nucleotide sequence: TGTGCTAGTGGTCTGGGAGGCGGTCAGCCCCAGCATTTT.

This sequence joins TRBV4-3 and TRBJ2-3, with D possibly matching TRBD2 (5 bases). Germline V gives CDR1 LGHNA, CDR2 YSLEER. The V end was cut by 4 bases, the J end by 4 bases, with 15 bases between. The CDR3 is 15 amino acids. In DNA form, the CDR3 reads TGCGCCAGCAGCCGGGCCCCGGGGATCGCAGATACGCAGTATTTT. This encodes CASSRAPGIADTQYF.

This clonotype was recorded at least ten times. The V gene is TRBV9, the J gene TRBJ2-5; 8 positions match TRBD2. The length of the CDR3 is 13 residues. The V and J ends lost 3 bases and 4 bases, in that order; junction bases with no gene match: 2. The germline gives CDR1 SGDLS, CDR2 YYNGEE. CDR3 sequence: CASSARGGETQYF. CDR3 nucleotides: TGTGCCAGCAGCGCTCGGGGGGGAGAGACCCAGTACTTC.

This clonotype was detected ten times or more. The gene calls are TRBV5-1 and TRBJ1-1, with no clear D. The germline CDR1 and CDR2 sequences are SGHRS and YFSETQ. The ends were cut back, 0 bases at V and 5 bases at J, with 11 bases in the middle. This CDR3 contains 14 residues. The CDR3 DNA reads as TGCGCCAGCAGCTTGGGACCCACTGGGACTGAAGCTTTCTTT. This gives the protein CASSLGPTGTEAFF.